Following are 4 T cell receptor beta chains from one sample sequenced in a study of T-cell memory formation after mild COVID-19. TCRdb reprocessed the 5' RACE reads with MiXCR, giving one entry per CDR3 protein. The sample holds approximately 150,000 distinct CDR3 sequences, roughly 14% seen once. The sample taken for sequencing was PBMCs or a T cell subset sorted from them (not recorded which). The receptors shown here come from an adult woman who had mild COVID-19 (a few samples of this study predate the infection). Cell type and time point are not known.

The CDR3 nucleotides read TGTGCCAGTAGTATGTCGACTAGCGGACTCTACGAGCAGTACTTC. Translation: CASSMSTSGLYEQYF. The chain combines TRBV19 with TRBJ2-7; TRBD2 matches 9 bases. Germline-derived CDR1 and CDR2 are LNHDA and SQIVND (reference sequence). J lost 3 bases, V lost 3 bases, and 6 bases had no gene match. The CDR3 runs 15 residues.

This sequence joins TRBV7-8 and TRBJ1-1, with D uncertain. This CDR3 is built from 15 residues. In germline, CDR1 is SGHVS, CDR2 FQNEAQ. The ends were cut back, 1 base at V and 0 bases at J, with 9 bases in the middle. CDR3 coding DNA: TGTGCCAGCAGCTTAGGAGAGGGTTTGAACACTGAAGCTTTCTTT. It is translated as CASSLGEGLNTEAFF.

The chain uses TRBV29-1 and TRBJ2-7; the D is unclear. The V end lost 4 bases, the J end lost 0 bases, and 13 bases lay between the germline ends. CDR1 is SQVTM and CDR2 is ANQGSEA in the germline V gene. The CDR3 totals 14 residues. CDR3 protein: CSVVAPVDSYEQYF. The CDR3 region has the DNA TGCAGCGTTGTGGCCCCAGTAGACTCCTACGAGCAGTACTTC.

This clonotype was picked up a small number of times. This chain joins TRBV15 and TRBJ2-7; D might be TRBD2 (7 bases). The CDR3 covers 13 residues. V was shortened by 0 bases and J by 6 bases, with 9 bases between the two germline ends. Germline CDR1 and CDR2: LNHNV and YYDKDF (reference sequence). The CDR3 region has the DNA TGTGCCACCAGCAGAGAAAGGGGGGGCGAGCAGTACTTC. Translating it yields CATSRERGGEQYF.